This T cell receptor beta chain was identified during a study of cytomegalovirus exposure and HLA in healthy donors. Study-wide results and limits: The study found most TCR sequences rare, yet found some public TCRs in many donors.

This clone was seen only once. The antigen remains undetermined. Primers: 60 Vbeta forward and 13 Jbeta reverse. Some clones are missing from TCRdb's copy, which holds only in-frame ones; the method was immunoSEQ multiplex PCR. The repertoire holds 100,000 to 150,000 clones, with roughly 77% as singletons. The CDR3 totals 14 residues. Trimming stripped 7 bases from V and 4 bases from J, with 16 bases between. Per the germline V gene, CDR1 is MDHEN and CDR2 is SYDVKM. This sequence joins TRBV28 and TRBJ1-2; D perhaps matches TRBD1 (5 bases). Sequenced material: PBMCs. The sequence was obtained from a woman younger than 45 in good health and CMV-seronegative. The CDR3 coding sequence is TGTGCCAGCACCCTCGGTCAGGGTAGCTATGGCTACACCTTC. It is translated as CASTLGQGSYGYTF.